Included here is one T cell receptor beta chain sequence, with context. Its antigen is not yet known. No base quality information exists; no much larger clone differs at one position. The data were obtained in a study of radiotherapy plus CTLA-4 blockade in lung cancer (dated by TCRdb to 2016 to 2019). Looking at the study overall: Among enrolled patients, about 17% had an objective response and about 30% reached disease control.

Findings and caveats that apply to the study as a whole: Early dynamic changes in blood T cell clones, together with increased serum interferon-beta after radiation, were reported as the strongest predictors of response. After treatment with radiotherapy and ipilimumab, TCR clones that originated in tumors expanded in peripheral blood.

V lost 1 base and J lost 3 bases; the stretch between them is 10 bases long. Per the germline V gene, LGHNA is the CDR1 and YSLEER is the CDR2. From the cysteine up to the phenylalanine, the CDR3 has a length of 14 residues. Only the CDR3 portion is preserved as DNA: 42 bases, with reading frame beginning at the first base. The study evaluated CTLA-4 blockade (ipilimumab) given together with focal radiation therapy in patients who had chemo-refractory metastatic non-small-cell lung cancer. The library was obtained by the immunoSEQ multiplex PCR assay. This is the immuneACCESS table as TCRdb keeps it, with only in-frame sequences that have V and J called. A part of the clones is gone; compared with another copy, unresolved V genes explain less than half, and the rest is unexplained. The sample data list 35,000 or so clones, and 85% of these were observed just once. About 5.6% of the sample lies in the top ten.

The chain was built from TRBV4-3 and TRBJ2-7, with the D gene not confidently named. The source material was peripheral blood, sampled from a patient treated with radiotherapy plus ipilimumab. This sequence originates from a human donor with non-small cell lung cancer who had stable disease on radiotherapy plus ipilimumab. The DNA is TGCGCCAGCAGCCAAGGACTGATCCGCTACGAGCAGTACTTC. Translation gives CASSQGLIRYEQYF.